The 21 T cell receptor beta chains in this list originate from one sample, sequenced in a study of regulatory T cells in long-lasting Graves disease. Arm-PCR of CDR3 regions and iRepertoire HTBI primers were used to build TCR beta libraries. Each CDR3 protein is one row after TCRdb ran MiXCR on the multiplex PCR reads. This sample carries 350,000 to 550,000 distinct CDR3 sequences, 13% to 15% of them seen once, and the ten largest clones take roughly 18%. Time point in this sample: newly diagnosed GD, antithyroid drugs for less than 3 months. RNA isolated from PBMCs was used to make the TCR library. These records were also assigned to another study, of T cells in Graves' hyperthyroidism and ophthalmopathy.

The material was peripheral blood mononuclear cells (PBMCs), obtained at new diagnosis, from a patient treated with antithyroid drugs. These receptors were taken from a woman in her forties or fifties with Graves disease.

V is TRBV10-1 and J is TRBJ1-2, with D perhaps TRBD1 (6 bases). With 5 bases removed from V and 6 bases from J, the gap between germline ends came to 25 bases. This CDR3 comprises 17 residues. Germline CDR1 and CDR2: WNHNN and SYGVQD (reference sequence). The CDR3 loop is CASSPPHLQGIGDGYTF. As DNA, the CDR3 is TGCGCCAGCAGTCCCCCCCACTTACAGGGAATTGGTGATGGCTACACCTTC.

This clonotype came up many times. The rearrangement links TRBV7-9 to TRBJ2-5; 7 nucleotides line up with TRBD1. Germline V gives CDR1 SEHNR, CDR2 FQNEAQ (reference sequence). This CDR3 has 17 residues. The V segment lost 5 bases and the J segment 5 bases; nucleotides outside the gene matches: 17. The CDR3 spells CASSPRGGQTRRETQYF. Here the CDR3 DNA reads TGTGCCAGCAGCCCTAGAGGGGGACAGACAAGGCGGGAGACCCAGTACTTC.

This clonotype was seen more than once but under ten times. The genes are TRBV20-1 and TRBJ2-3, with D tentatively TRBD1 or TRBD2 (5 bases each). In germline, CDR1 is DFQATT, CDR2 SNEGSKA (reference sequence). Deletions cut 1 base from V and 7 bases from J, with 15 bases between. The CDR3 consists of 14 residues. CDR3 bases: TGCAGTGCTAGAGTCCGGGCCGGGGCGAATACGCAGTATTTT. Its protein product is CSARVRAGANTQYF.

This clonotype was recorded at least ten times. This rearrangement joins TRBV3-1 to TRBJ2-7, with a possible D match to TRBD1 (6 bases). CDR3 length: 14 amino acids. CDR1 is LGHDT and CDR2 is YNNKEL in the germline V gene (reference sequence). Trimming shortened V by 4 bases and J by 3 bases, and 13 bases separated the two germline ends. CDR3 bases: TGTGCCAGCAGCCGAGGACAGCTATACTACGAGCAGTACTTC. Amino acids: CASSRGQLYYEQYF.

At least ten counts were recorded for this clonotype. The rearrangement links TRBV7-3 to TRBJ2-1; D unresolved. Germline CDR1 and CDR2: SGHTA and FQGTGA. This CDR3 is 14 amino acids long. Trimming pared 5 bases from V and 4 bases from J, leaving 12 bases between. As DNA, the CDR3 is TGTGCCAGCAGCCCGGACCGGTTTTACAATGAGCAGTTCTTC. Translation gives CASSPDRFYNEQFF. The full variable domain, with the rest looked up from reference TRBV7-3 and TRBJ2-1, is GAGVSQTPSNKVTEKGKYVELRCDPISGHTALYWYRQSLGQGPEFLIYFQGTGAADDSGLPNDRFFAVRPEGSVSTLKIQRTERGDSAVYLCASSPDRFYNEQFFGPGTRLTVL.

This clonotype was picked up a small number of times. This CDR3 reads CSVGGGGTANEKLFF. CDR3 sequence (DNA): TGCAGCGTTGGGGGGGGGGGGACGGCTAATGAAAAACTGTTTTTT. The chain combines TRBV29-1 with TRBJ1-4; weak D call: TRBD1 (5 bases). Germline CDR1 reads SQVTM; CDR2 reads ANQGSEA. V was pared by 4 bases and J by 3 bases, with 15 bases between. The CDR3 is 15 residues long.

This clonotype turned up a few times. The chain combines TRBV7-3 with TRBJ2-1; 7 bases are a match to TRBD2. The germline V gene encodes CDR1 SGHTA and CDR2 FQGTGA. Unmatched junction bases numbered 12, after V lost 4 bases and J lost 0 bases. The length of the CDR3 is 18 residues. CDR3 region: CASSSLSLADDSYNEQFF. The CDR3 DNA is TGTGCCAGCAGCTCCCTCTCCCTAGCGGACGACTCCTACAATGAGCAGTTCTTC.

This clonotype was seen at least ten times. The CDR3: CSAPLAGLYNEQFF. The DNA of the CDR3 is TGCAGTGCTCCACTAGCGGGCCTTTACAATGAGCAGTTCTTC. This chain links TRBV20-1 with TRBJ2-1; TRBD2 aligns across 9 bases. This CDR3 comprises 14 residues. Germline V gene lookup returns CDR1 DFQATT and CDR2 SNEGSKA (reference sequence). J was trimmed by 4 bases and V by 5 bases; bases with no gene match: 6.

The sample holds a few counts of this clonotype. The J gene is TRBJ2-3, the V gene TRBV10-1; D might be TRBD2 (5 bases). Looked up from germline, CDR1 is WNHNN and CDR2 is SYGVQD (reference sequence). The length of the CDR3 is 15 residues. V was clipped by 7 bases and J by 2 bases, with 16 bases between them. This chain's CDR3 is CASKSFAGTTDTQYF. DNA for the CDR3: TGCGCCAGCAAATCTTTCGCGGGTACCACAGATACGCAGTATTTT.

J is TRBJ2-3 and V is TRBV6-5; 13 nucleotides align to TRBD2. Germline loops: CDR1 MNHEY, CDR2 SVGAGI. V was pared by 6 bases and J by 4 bases, with 10 bases of the junction left unmatched. This CDR3 comprises 17 residues. The CDR3 is CASSYTGLAGVPDTQYF. CDR3 nucleotides: TGTGCCAGCAGCTACACAGGACTAGCGGGAGTTCCAGATACGCAGTATTTT.

V gene TRBV7-3 combines with J gene TRBJ2-2; no reliable D call. Trimming took off 1 base at V and 4 bases at J, with 7 bases between the two ends. CDR3 length: 14 residues. Germline-derived CDR1 and CDR2 are SGHTA and FQGTGA. The CDR3 protein is CASSLSGVTGELFF. In DNA form, the CDR3 reads TGTGCCAGCAGCTTAAGTGGTGTCACCGGGGAGCTGTTTTTT.

This chain joins TRBV20-1 and TRBJ2-7; D might be TRBD1 (6 bases). CDR3 length: 11 amino acids. The germline V gene encodes CDR1 DFQATT and CDR2 SNEGSKA (reference sequence). The CDR3 nucleotides are TGCGTTAACAGGGAGTCCTACGAGCAGTACTTC. This sequence encodes CVNRESYEQYF.

There are many counts of this clonotype. V and J are TRBV20-1 and TRBJ1-1, with TRBD1 as a possible D gene (6 bases). V was pared by 6 bases and J by 3 bases, with 11 bases between. The CDR3 extends over 12 amino acids. Germline loops: CDR1 DFQATT, CDR2 SNEGSKA (reference sequence). DNA of the CDR3: TGCAGTGCCCAGGACAGTGACACTGAAGCTTTCTTT. This sequence encodes CSAQDSDTEAFF.

The V call is TRBV24-1, the J call TRBJ1-1; no clear D gene. The CDR3 runs to 12 residues. Per the germline V gene, CDR1 is KGHDR and CDR2 is SFDVKD. The V end lost 3 bases, the J end lost 9 bases, and 10 bases lay between the germline ends. The CDR3 loop is CATSDPYSQAFF. CDR3 bases: TGTGCCACCAGTGATCCTTACAGTCAAGCTTTCTTT.

This clonotype turned up a few times. The gene calls are TRBV7-6 and TRBJ2-5, with TRBD1 as a possible D gene (5 bases). The V and J ends lost 5 bases and 3 bases respectively, with 13 bases between them. Germline-derived CDR1 and CDR2 are SGHVS and FNYEAQ. This CDR3 spans 14 amino acids. The CDR3 DNA follows: TGTGCCAGCAGCCCTACCCTGACAGAAGAGACCCAGTACTTC. Translating it yields CASSPTLTEETQYF.

This clonotype has a handful of counts. V and J are TRBV28 and TRBJ1-5, with D uncertain. The CDR3 has 15 amino acids. The V end was cut by 3 bases, the J end by 5 bases, with 14 bases between. The germline V gene encodes CDR1 MDHEN and CDR2 SYDVKM. The CDR3 spells CASSFPVGMYQPQHF. In DNA, the CDR3 is TGTGCCAGCAGTTTCCCCGTGGGGATGTATCAGCCCCAGCATTTT.

This clonotype was counted only a few times. The chain combines TRBV4-1 with TRBJ2-7; 7 nucleotides match TRBD2. The CDR3 is 15 amino acids. Trimming at V came to 0 bases and at J to 7 bases, leaving 9 bases not matched to a gene. CDR1 is MGHRA and CDR2 is YSYEKL in the germline V gene. Written as DNA, the CDR3 is TGCGCCAGCAGCCAAGAATGGGAGGGAGTGGCGGAGCAGTACTTC. Its translation: CASSQEWEGVAEQYF.

This clonotype was observed at least ten times. The gene calls are TRBV5-4 and TRBJ1-1; 7 bases are a match to TRBD1. J was trimmed by 3 bases and V by 3 bases; bases with no gene match: 5. Germline CDR1 and CDR2: SGHNT and YYREEE (reference sequence). The CDR3 extends over 14 amino acids. CDR3 bases: TGTGCCAGCAGCTCACAGGGGTTCTACACTGAAGCTTTCTTT. Its translation: CASSSQGFYTEAFF.

In its sample, this clonotype was seen many times. The chain links TRBV5-1 to TRBJ2-3; 9 bases are shared with TRBD2. The V gene's germline CDR1 is SGHRS and CDR2 YFSETQ. The CDR3 spans 14 residues. V lost 0 bases, J lost 7 bases, and 3 bases stayed unmatched. The CDR3: CASSLGLAENTQYF. The CDR3 DNA reads as TGCGCCAGCAGCTTGGGACTAGCGGAGAATACGCAGTATTTT. The variable domain in full, completed from reference TRBV5-1 and TRBJ2-3, reads KAGVTQTPRYLIKTRGQQVTLSCSPISGHRSVSWYQQTPGQGLQFLFEYFSETQRNKGNFPGRFSGRQFSNSRSEMNVSTLELGDSALYLCASSLGLAENTQYFGPGTRLTVL.

This clonotype came up a few times. The chain couples TRBV28 to TRBJ2-7; D is unclear. Trimming shortened V by 4 bases and J by 7 bases, and 5 bases separated the two germline ends. CDR3 length equals 10 residues. CDR1 and CDR2 (germline): MDHEN, SYDVKM. The chain's CDR3 is CASSSVEQYF. The CDR3 DNA sequence: TGTGCCAGCAGTTCCGTGGAGCAGTACTTC. The entire variable domain, with the rest obtained from reference TRBV28 and TRBJ2-7, is as follows: DVKVTQSSRYLVKRTGEKVFLECVQDMDHENMFWYRQDPGLGLRLIYFSYDVKMKEKGDIPEGYSVSREKKERFSLILESASTNQTSMYLCASSSVEQYFGPGTRLTVT.

This clonotype has ten or more counts. The rearrangement links TRBV11-2 to TRBJ1-2, with D tentatively TRBD1 (6 bases). Between the trimmed V and J ends, which lost 5 bases and 0 bases, there was a span of 16 bases. This CDR3 spans 16 amino acids. In germline, CDR1 is SGHAT, CDR2 FQNNGV. The CDR3 protein is CASSTLRQASNYGYTF. CDR3 DNA sequence: TGTGCCAGCAGCACCCTCAGACAGGCTTCTAACTATGGCTACACCTTC.